Below are 27 T cell receptor beta chains sequenced from a single sample in a study of cytomegalovirus exposure and HLA in healthy donors. The PCR had 60 Vbeta and 13 Jbeta primers. This table comes from immunoSEQ multiplex PCR, and its TCRdb copy is limited to in-frame clones, with some not included. The sample has approximately 150,000 clones; around 63% are singletons. What was sequenced was PBMCs. The origin of the receptors is a woman aged 18-29 years in good health and CMV-seropositive.

The gene calls are TRBV28 and TRBJ2-7, with 8 bases aligning to TRBD2. V lost 5 bases to trimming and J lost 4 bases; unmatched junction nucleotides: 7. Per the germline V gene, CDR1 is MDHEN and CDR2 is SYDVKM. CDR3 length: 14 residues. CDR3 coding DNA: TGTGCCAGCAGTCCGAGCGGGGGAAGTTACGAGCAGTACTTC. Protein product: CASSPSGGSYEQYF. Looking up the rest from reference TRBV28 and TRBJ2-7 gives the full variable domain: DVKVTQSSRYLVKRTGEKVFLECVQDMDHENMFWYRQDPGLGLRLIYFSYDVKMKEKGDIPEGYSVSREKKERFSLILESASTNQTSMYLCASSPSGGSYEQYFGPGTRLTVT.

This clone was detected only once. The chain recombines TRBV9 with TRBJ2-5; D not certain. Germline V gives CDR1 SGDLS, CDR2 YYNGEE. Trimming took off 0 bases at V and 2 bases at J, with 8 bases between the two ends. This CDR3 region has 14 residues. The CDR3 DNA reads as TGTGCCAGCAGCGTAGAATCAGGTCAAGAGACCCAGTACTTC. Translation: CASSVESGQETQYF.

The chain carries TRBV7-2 and TRBJ2-3; no clear D gene. CDR3 length equals 16 residues. Trimming stripped 1 base from V and 6 bases from J, with 17 bases between. Germline V CDR1 and CDR2: SGHTA, FQGNSA. CDR3 in DNA: TGTGCCAGCAGCTTAGTAGGCGGCTACTCCCCTGATACGCAGTATTTT. It encodes CASSLVGGYSPDTQYF. Using reference TRBV7-2 and TRBJ2-3 for the parts outside the CDR3, the full variable domain is GAGVSQSPSNKVTEKGKDVELRCDPISGHTALYWYRQSLGQGLEFLIYFQGNSAPDKSGLPSDRFSAERTGGSVSTLTIQRTQQEDSAVYLCASSLVGGYSPDTQYFGPGTRLTVL.

The chain is built from TRBV7-6 and TRBJ2-7; D gene uncertain. From germline, CDR1 is SGHVS and CDR2 FNYEAQ. The CDR3 consists of 14 residues. Trimming stripped 1 base from V and 0 bases from J, with 7 bases between. The CDR3 nucleotides read TGTGCCAGCAGCTTAGGCGCCGACTCCTACGAGCAGTACTTC. Encoded protein: CASSLGADSYEQYF.

This clone was counted between two and nine times. The chain links TRBV9 to TRBJ2-6, with 15 nucleotides matching TRBD2. The germline V gene encodes CDR1 SGDLS and CDR2 YYNGEE. This CDR3 region has 19 residues. Unmatched junction bases numbered 4, after V lost 3 bases and J lost 0 bases. CDR3 sequence: CASSDPGLAGGSGANVLTF. Written as DNA, the CDR3 is TGTGCCAGCAGCGATCCGGGACTAGCGGGGGGCTCTGGGGCCAACGTCCTGACTTTC.

The chain carries TRBV7-8 and TRBJ2-7; 9 positions agree with TRBD2. The CDR3 length is 15 residues. The germline V gene encodes CDR1 SGHVS and CDR2 FQNEAQ. The V and J ends lost 2 bases and 2 bases, in that order; junction bases with no gene match: 4. The CDR3 coding sequence is TGTGCCAGCAGCTTAATCGCGGGAGGGCCCTACGAGCAGTACTTC. Its translation is CASSLIAGGPYEQYF.

DNA for the CDR3: TGCGCCAGCAGCTTGGTAATAGCGGGAGGCTACGAGCAGTACTTC. Protein: CASSLVIAGGYEQYF. The V gene is TRBV5-1, the J gene TRBJ2-7, with TRBD2 matching 10 bases. This CDR3 contains 15 residues. V shed 0 bases and J 3 bases; nucleotides not matched to a gene: 3. Per the germline V gene, CDR1 is SGHRS and CDR2 is YFSETQ.

The genes are TRBV30 and TRBJ2-1; TRBD1 matches 8 bases. Germline values: CDR1 GTSNPN, CDR2 SVGIG (reference sequence). The CDR3 spans 14 residues. J lost 8 bases, V lost 2 bases, and 8 bases had no gene match. This CDR3 is CAWSKGQGTDEQFF. The CDR3 coding sequence is TGTGCCTGGAGTAAAGGACAGGGTACGGATGAGCAGTTCTTC.

This chain connects TRBV6-1 to TRBJ1-4, with D possibly TRBD1 on 5 matching bases. This CDR3 region has 14 residues. Germline CDR1 MNHNS, CDR2 SASEGT. Trimming cost V 8 bases and J 3 bases, with 13 bases left between them. CDR3 DNA sequence: TGTGCCAGCCTGGCCCGGGGGGCTAATGAAAAACTGTTTTTT. This encodes CASLARGANEKLFF.

This clone was counted only a few times. The gene calls are TRBV10-3 and TRBJ1-3; 9 bases map to TRBD1. Trimming took 4 bases from V and 0 from J; bases not matched to a gene: 4. Per germline, CDR1 ENHRY and CDR2 SYGVKD. This CDR3 is built from 16 residues. The CDR3 reads CAISGTGVFSGNTIYF. The CDR3 bases are TGTGCCATCAGTGGGACAGGGGTGTTCTCTGGAAACACCATATATTTT.

The chain uses TRBV9 and TRBJ1-2; TRBD1 aligns across 9 bases. From germline, CDR1 is SGDLS and CDR2 YYNGEE. V lost 3 bases and J lost 5; bases outside the gene matches: 8. CDR3 size: 15 residues. CDR3 sequence reads: CASSGLTGTGYGYTF. In DNA, the CDR3 is TGTGCCAGCAGCGGACTAACAGGGACAGGGTATGGCTACACCTTC.

In DNA form, the CDR3 reads TGCGCCAGCAGCTTCACAGGGGGCCGGGAGCTGTTTTTT. This gives the protein CASSFTGGRELFF. V is TRBV5-1 and J is TRBJ2-2; TRBD1 aligns across 9 bases. Germline CDR1 reads SGHRS; CDR2 reads YFSETQ. J gave up 9 bases and V 2 bases, and 2 bases lay outside the gene matches. This CDR3 spans 13 amino acids. The full variable domain, with the rest looked up from reference TRBV5-1 and TRBJ2-2, is KAGVTQTPRYLIKTRGQQVTLSCSPISGHRSVSWYQQTPGQGLQFLFEYFSETQRNKGNFPGRFSGRQFSNSRSEMNVSTLELGDSALYLCASSFTGGRELFFGEGSRLTVL.

The chain links TRBV10-3 to TRBJ2-3; the D gene is possibly TRBD1 (6 bases). Trimming took 3 bases from V and 3 from J, leaving 7 bases between them. Per germline, CDR1 ENHRY and CDR2 SYGVKD. This CDR3 contains 13 residues. In nucleotides, the CDR3 is TGTGCCATCAGTGACCAGGGGACAGATACGCAGTATTTT. It yields the protein CAISDQGTDTQYF.

V gene TRBV21-1 combines with J gene TRBJ2-1; the table's D call, TRBD1, has no DNA check behind it. TRBV21-1 constitutes a pseudogene. The CDR3 contains 13 residues. In DNA form, the CDR3 reads TGTGCCAGCAGCAAAACGACAGGGGGCGAACGGTTCTTC. This gives the protein CASSKTTGGERFF.

The V call is TRBV18, the J call TRBJ1-1; unclear D gene. Germline assignment: CDR1 KGHSH and CDR2 LQKENI. There are 15 residues in the CDR3. Between the trimmed V and J ends, which lost 1 base and 0 bases, there was a span of 9 bases. In DNA, the CDR3 is TGTGCCAGCTCACCACTTACAGTTTTGAACACTGAAGCTTTCTTT. Translating gives CASSPLTVLNTEAFF.

The chain joins TRBV18 to TRBJ1-3; TRBD1 agrees at 7 bases. CDR1 and CDR2 from the germline V gene are KGHSH and LQKENI. After removal of 4 bases from V and 4 bases from J, the junction contained 7 bases not matched to a gene. The CDR3 is 15 residues long. The CDR3 nucleotides are TGTGCCAGCTCACTGAGCAGGGACAGAGGAAACACCATATATTTT. This sequence encodes CASSLSRDRGNTIYF.

The chain has TRBV6-1 and TRBJ2-7, with 14 bases lining up with TRBD2. The CDR3 has 15 amino acids. The germline CDR1 and CDR2 sequences are MNHNS and SASEGT. V gave up 3 bases and J gave up 6 bases; unmatched junction bases: 4. This CDR3 reads CASSELGLAGVEQYF. CDR3 DNA sequence: TGTGCCAGCAGTGAGTTGGGACTAGCGGGGGTCGAGCAGTACTTC.

The chain has TRBV6-5 and TRBJ1-5; TRBD1 might be the D (5 bases). V lost 5 bases to trimming and J lost 9 bases, with 8 bases between them. The CDR3 has 11 residues. Germline CDR1 and CDR2: MNHEY and SVGAGI. The CDR3 region has the DNA TGTGCCAGCAGTGAAAGGGGGCCCCAGCATTTT. It codes for CASSERGPQHF.

The chain couples TRBV18 to TRBJ1-4; D not resolved. CDR3 length: 11 residues. Germline CDR1 reads KGHSH; CDR2 reads LQKENI. V lost 3 bases and J lost 8, with 4 bases in between. The CDR3 sequence: CASSPREKLFF. For the CDR3, the DNA is TGTGCCAGCTCACCGAGGGAAAAACTGTTTTTT.

The CDR3 coding sequence is TGCGCCAGCAGCCAAGAGGCGCCGGGACTAGCTAATACCGGGGAGCTGTTTTTT. Amino acid sequence: CASSQEAPGLANTGELFF. The chain recombines TRBV4-3 with TRBJ2-2; 9 bases match TRBD2. The CDR3 runs 18 residues. Germline V CDR1 and CDR2: LGHNA, YSLEER. V dropped 0 bases and J dropped 5; count of bases not matched to a gene: 10.

V and J are TRBV27 and TRBJ1-1; tentative D call: TRBD1 (5 bases). This CDR3 region has 14 residues. Looked up from germline, CDR1 is MNHEY and CDR2 is SMNVEV (reference sequence). The ends were cut back, 3 bases at V and 7 bases at J, with 15 bases in the middle. CDR3 region: CASSLIGGAGEAFF. The CDR3, as DNA: TGTGCCAGCAGTTTGATAGGCGGGGCGGGTGAAGCTTTCTTT.

The chain carries TRBV30 and TRBJ1-2, with TRBD1 matching 7 bases. The length of the CDR3 is 13 residues. The germline V gene encodes CDR1 GTSNPN and CDR2 SVGIG (reference sequence). V dropped 4 bases and J dropped 6; count of bases not matched to a gene: 8. The CDR3 reads CAWNTTGEHGYTF. CDR3 coding DNA: TGTGCCTGGAACACAACAGGGGAGCATGGCTACACCTTC.

This chain links TRBV19 with TRBJ2-1; a weak D match, TRBD1 (6 bases). Germline values: CDR1 LNHDA, CDR2 SQIVND (reference sequence). The CDR3 is made up of 15 amino acids. The germline V and J ends were trimmed by 6 bases and 6 bases, with 18 bases remaining between them. CDR3 sequence reads: CASRQGVGSGNEQFF. CDR3 nucleotides: TGTGCCAGTAGACAGGGCGTTGGGTCCGGCAATGAGCAGTTCTTC.

The rearrangement links TRBV5-6 to TRBJ1-2; 7 bases line up with TRBD1. The germline gives CDR1 SGHDT, CDR2 YYEEEE. V was pared by 4 bases and J by 5 bases, with 5 bases of the junction left unmatched. CDR3 length equals 13 residues. The CDR3: CASSPGRGYGYTF. CDR3 nucleotide sequence: TGTGCCAGCAGCCCAGGCAGGGGGTATGGCTACACCTTC. The variable domain in full, with the rest retrieved from reference TRBV5-6 and TRBJ1-2, is DAGVTQSPTHLIKTRGQQVTLRCSPKSGHDTVSWYQQALGQGPQFIFQYYEEEERQRGNFPDRFSGHQFPNYSSELNVNALLLGDSALYLCASSPGRGYGYTFGSGTRLTVV.

In this sample, this clone turned up once. This chain links TRBV7-9 with TRBJ2-7; D not resolved. V lost 5 bases to trimming and J lost 6 bases, with 14 bases between them. The CDR3 contains 13 residues. Germline V gives CDR1 SEHNR, CDR2 FQNEAQ (reference sequence). CDR3 sequence (DNA): TGTGCCAGCAGCACGCACTACCTTCGCGAGCAGTACTTC. Amino acid sequence: CASSTHYLREQYF.

This chain connects TRBV5-6 to TRBJ2-4; 9 bases are shared with TRBD2. Trimming took 0 bases from V and 6 from J; bases not matched to a gene: 16. The germline V gene encodes CDR1 SGHDT and CDR2 YYEEEE. The CDR3 is made up of 19 amino acids. CDR3: CASSLVAGGPDGFGNIQYF. CDR3 sequence (DNA): TGTGCCAGCAGCTTGGTGGCGGGAGGGCCTGATGGTTTTGGAAACATTCAGTACTTC.

This chain links TRBV21-1 with TRBJ2-2; the table's D gene call, TRBD2, was not cross checked with the DNA. TRBV21-1 is annotated as a pseudogene. The CDR3 sequence is 17 residues long. For the CDR3, the DNA is TGTGCCAGCAGCCAACCACTAGCGGGACACGTTACCGGGGAGCTGTTTTTT. It is translated as CASSQPLAGHVTGELFF.